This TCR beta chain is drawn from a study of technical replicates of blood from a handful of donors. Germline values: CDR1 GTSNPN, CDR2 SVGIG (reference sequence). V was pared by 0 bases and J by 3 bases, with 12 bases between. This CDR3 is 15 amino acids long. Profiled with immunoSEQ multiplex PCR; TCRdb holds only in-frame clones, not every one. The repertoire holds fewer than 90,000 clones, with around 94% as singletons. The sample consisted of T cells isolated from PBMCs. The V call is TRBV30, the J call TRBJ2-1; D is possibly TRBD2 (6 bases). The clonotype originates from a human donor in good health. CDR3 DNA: TGTGCCTGGAGTGTACGGGCGGGATTCTACAATGAGCAGTTCTTC. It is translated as CAWSVRAGFYNEQFF.